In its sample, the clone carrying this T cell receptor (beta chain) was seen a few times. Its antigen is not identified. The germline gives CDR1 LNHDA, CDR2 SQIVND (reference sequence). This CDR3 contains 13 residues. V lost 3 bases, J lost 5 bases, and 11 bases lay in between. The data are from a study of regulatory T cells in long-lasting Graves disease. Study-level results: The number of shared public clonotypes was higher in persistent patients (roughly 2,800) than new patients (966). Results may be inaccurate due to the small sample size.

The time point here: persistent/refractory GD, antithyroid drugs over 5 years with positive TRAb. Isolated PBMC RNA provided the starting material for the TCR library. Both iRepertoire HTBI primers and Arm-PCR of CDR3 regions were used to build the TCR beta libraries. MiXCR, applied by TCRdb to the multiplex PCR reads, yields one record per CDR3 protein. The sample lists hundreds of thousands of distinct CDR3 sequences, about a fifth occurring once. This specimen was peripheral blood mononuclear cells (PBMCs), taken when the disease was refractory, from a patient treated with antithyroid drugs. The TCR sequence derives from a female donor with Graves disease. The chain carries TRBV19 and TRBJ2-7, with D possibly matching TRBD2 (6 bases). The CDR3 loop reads CASSILASDEQYF. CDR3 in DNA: TGTGCCAGTAGTATTCTAGCGAGCGACGAGCAGTACTTC.